This TCR beta chain was identified in a study of CD8 T cells in ankylosing spondylitis. Whole-study findings and limits: Reportedly, significant enrichment of disease-linked clones occurred in matched ankylosing spondylitis synovial fluid. Reports of some motif variants in reactive arthritis synovial fluid and blood predate this one.

The sample holds many counts of this clonotype. What it recognizes is unknown. Germline assignment: CDR1 DFQATT and CDR2 SNEGSKA (reference sequence). CDR3 length: 13 amino acids. Unmatched junction bases numbered 6, after V lost 6 bases and J lost 4 bases. Quantitative 5'-RACE with molecular barcodes was used to make the TCR beta libraries. TCRdb re-analysed the 5' RACE reads in MiXCR, keeping a single row per CDR3 protein. The repertoire holds some 200,000 distinct CDR3 sequences, with 20% to 30% as singletons. The J gene is TRBJ2-7, the V gene TRBV20-1; TRBD1 matches 10 bases. The sequencing input was blood, either unsorted or a sorted T cell fraction (not recorded which). The receptor's source is a male donor with ankylosing spondylitis or in good health (not recorded which). This CDR3 reads CSATPGQGYEQYF. In nucleotides, the CDR3 is TGCAGTGCCACCCCGGGACAGGGGTACGAGCAGTACTTC.